This T cell receptor beta chain is from a study of CD8 T cells in Susac syndrome. The TEMRA cells underwent FACS enrichment, while the CD8+ and CD4+ T cells underwent negative isolation. The CDR3 runs to 11 residues. Germline V gene sequence: CDR1 SGHRS, CDR2 YFSETQ. The V end was cut by 6 bases, the J end by 10 bases, with 11 bases between. RNA in amounts of roughly 0.5 to 1 ug was reverse transcribed with random hexamers. MiXCR, run by TCRdb on the immunoSEQ multiplex PCR reads, gives a single entry per CDR3 protein. The sample includes approximately 80,000 distinct CDR3 sequences, approximately 93% of them seen just once.

The source of this sequence is a human donor with Susac syndrome. Sequencing input: CD8+ T cells from PBMCs. The chain joins TRBV5-1 to TRBJ2-1; possible D gene TRBD2, 6 bases. The CDR3 DNA reads as TGCGCCAGCACCCTCGGGGGAGAGCAGTTCTTC. Encoded protein: CASTLGGEQFF.